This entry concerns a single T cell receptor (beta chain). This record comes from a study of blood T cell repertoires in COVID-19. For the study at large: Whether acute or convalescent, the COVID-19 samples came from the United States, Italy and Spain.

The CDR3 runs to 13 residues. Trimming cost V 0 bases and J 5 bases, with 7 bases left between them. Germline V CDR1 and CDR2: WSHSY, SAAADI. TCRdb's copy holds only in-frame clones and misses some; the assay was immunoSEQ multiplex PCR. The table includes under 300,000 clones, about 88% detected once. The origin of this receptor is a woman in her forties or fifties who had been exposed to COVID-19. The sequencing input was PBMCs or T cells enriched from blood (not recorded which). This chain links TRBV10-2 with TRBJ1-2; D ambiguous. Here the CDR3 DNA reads TGCGCCAGCAGTGAGTCACGGAGGTATGGCTACACCTTC. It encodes CASSESRRYGYTF.